The 18 T cell receptor beta chains below come from one sample, sequenced in a study of blood T cell repertoires in COVID-19. Only in-frame clones appear in the TCRdb table, and some are missing; sequencing was by immunoSEQ multiplex PCR. The sample lists over 400,000 clones; about nine tenths were seen once. Sequenced material: PBMCs or T cells enriched from blood (not recorded which). The receptors originated from a woman aged 60-70 years who had recovered from COVID-19.

The rearrangement links TRBV24-1 to TRBJ1-4; D might be TRBD1 (5 bases). This CDR3 has 14 residues. Germline values: CDR1 KGHDR, CDR2 SFDVKD. Trimming took off 4 bases at V and 5 bases at J, with 10 bases between the two ends. DNA of the CDR3: TGTGCCACCAGTGAGGGAGGGGTGAATGAAAAACTGTTTTTT. Encoded protein: CATSEGGVNEKLFF.

This rearrangement joins TRBV5-4 to TRBJ2-1, with TRBD1 identical over 7 bases. CDR1 and CDR2 from the germline V gene are SGHNT and YYREEE (reference sequence). V shed 0 bases and J 0 bases; nucleotides not matched to a gene: 9. CDR3 length equals 18 residues. The CDR3 here is CASSLVPGTASSYNEQFF. Written as DNA, the CDR3 is TGTGCCAGCAGCTTGGTCCCCGGGACAGCAAGCTCCTACAATGAGCAGTTCTTC.

The count of this clone is one. J is TRBJ1-1 and V is TRBV2, with 11 bases that match TRBD1. J gave up 0 bases and V 8 bases, and 8 bases lay outside the gene matches. Germline V lookup: CDR1 SNHLY, CDR2 FYNNEI. The CDR3 spans 16 residues. The CDR3 spells CASPGTGGLMNTEAFF. CDR3 DNA: TGTGCCAGCCCCGGGACAGGGGGGCTAATGAACACTGAAGCTTTCTTT.

This chain joins TRBV3-1 (or the pseudogene TRBV3-2) and TRBJ2-1, with no clear D. The CDR3 has 12 amino acids. Trimming removed 1 base from V and 6 bases from J, with 4 bases in between. CDR1 and CDR2 from the germline V gene are LGHDT and YNNKEL (reference sequence). This chain's CDR3 is CASSQASNEQFF. The CDR3, as DNA: TGTGCCAGCAGCCAAGCTAGCAATGAGCAGTTCTTC.

This clone was counted many times. The genes are TRBV6-1 and TRBJ2-7, with 7 bases matching TRBD2. The CDR3 is made up of 15 amino acids. CDR1 is MNHNS and CDR2 is SASEGT in the germline V gene. V gave up 3 bases and J gave up 7 bases; unmatched junction bases: 12. The CDR3 region is CASSDLGRGYLEQYV. The CDR3 DNA is TGTGCCAGCAGTGACCTTGGGAGGGGCTACTTGGAGCAGTACGTC.

The chain is built from TRBV5-1 and TRBJ1-2; tentatively, D is TRBD1 (6 bases). This CDR3 is built from 15 residues. The germline gives CDR1 SGHRS, CDR2 YFSETQ. Trimming took off 4 bases at V and 2 bases at J, with 15 bases between the two ends. The DNA for the CDR3 is TGCGCCAGCAGCCCGGCCGGGACACTAAACTATGGCTACACCTTC. This gives the protein CASSPAGTLNYGYTF.

This clone was seen once. The chain couples TRBV24-1 to TRBJ1-3; a weak D match, TRBD1 (5 bases). Germline CDR1 KGHDR, CDR2 SFDVKD. There are 15 residues in the CDR3. The V gene lost 4 bases and the J gene lost 0 bases, with 9 bases spanning the gap. The CDR3 here is CATSDPTVSGNTIYF. DNA for the CDR3: TGTGCCACCAGTGACCCGACAGTCTCTGGAAACACCATATATTTT.

The chain carries TRBV5-6 and TRBJ1-1; no clear D gene. The CDR3 sequence is 12 residues long. Trimming stripped 0 bases from V and 3 bases from J, with 3 bases between. Germline CDR1 and CDR2: SGHDT and YYEEEE. CDR3 bases: TGTGCCAGCAGCTTGGGAGACACTGAAGCTTTCTTT. Its translation is CASSLGDTEAFF.

The V gene is TRBV7-6, the J gene TRBJ2-1, with 11 bases fitting TRBD1. This CDR3 region has 15 residues. Germline V gene data show CDR1 as SGHVS and CDR2 as FNYEAQ. Trimming took 7 bases from V and 4 from J; bases not matched to a gene: 6. The CDR3, as DNA: TGTGCCAGCACCCAGGACAGGGGGCTATACAATGAGCAGTTCTTC. It encodes CASTQDRGLYNEQFF.

V usage is TRBV5-1 and J usage is TRBJ2-7, with D uncertain. Looked up from germline, CDR1 is SGHRS and CDR2 is YFSETQ. The V end lost 4 bases, the J end lost 3 bases, and 20 bases lay between the germline ends. The CDR3 length is 16 residues. DNA of the CDR3: TGCGCCAGCAGCATACTCTCCTCCGTACGATTCTACGAGCAGTACGTC. This translates into CASSILSSVRFYEQYV.

The chain carries TRBV9 and TRBJ2-3; the match to TRBD1 covers 8 bases. J gave up 5 bases and V 0 bases, and 8 bases lay outside the gene matches. The CDR3 loop spans 16 amino acids. Germline loops: CDR1 SGDLS, CDR2 YYNGEE. The DNA for the CDR3 is TGTGCCAGCAGCGTAGCGCAGGGGGCGATAGAAGATACGCAGTATTTT. Protein sequence: CASSVAQGAIEDTQYF. Full variable domain (outside the CDR3, taken from reference TRBV9 and TRBJ2-3): DSGVTQTPKHLITATGQRVTLRCSPRSGDLSVYWYQQSLDQGLQFLIQYYNGEERAKGNILERFSAQQFPDLHSELNLSSLELGDSALYFCASSVAQGAIEDTQYFGPGTRLTVL.

This chain connects TRBV2 to TRBJ2-5; D call uncertain. The germline V gene encodes CDR1 SNHLY and CDR2 FYNNEI. The V and J ends lost 7 bases and 2 bases respectively, with 14 bases between them. The CDR3 spans 14 residues. This CDR3 is CASTGRNRQETQYF. The CDR3, as DNA: TGTGCCAGCACCGGTCGAAACAGACAAGAGACCCAGTACTTC.

The chain couples TRBV20-1 to TRBJ2-7; TRBD2 might be the D (6 bases). Germline CDR1 is DFQATT and CDR2 is SNEGSKA (reference sequence). The CDR3 runs 11 residues. Trimming shortened V by 4 bases and J by 6 bases, and 10 bases separated the two germline ends. DNA of the CDR3: TGCAGTGCTATGATGGGGGGCGAGCAGTACTTC. It specifies CSAMMGGEQYF.

The chain combines TRBV3-1 (or the pseudogene TRBV3-2) with TRBJ1-2, with D maybe TRBD1 (5 bases). V was clipped by 4 bases and J by 8 bases, with 20 bases between them. The germline V gene has CDR1 LGHDT and CDR2 YNNKEL (reference sequence). This CDR3 spans 15 amino acids. The DNA of the CDR3 is TGTGCCAGCAGCCTCAGCGGGGCCCCTGGCTGGGGCTACACCTTC. Encoded protein: CASSLSGAPGWGYTF.

This rearrangement joins TRBV5-1 to TRBJ2-1, with D perhaps matching TRBD1 (6 bases). The CDR3 has 15 residues. CDR1 and CDR2 (germline): SGHRS, YFSETQ. V was clipped by 0 bases and J by 8 bases, with 15 bases between them. CDR3 DNA: TGCGCCAGCAGCTTGGGGGGACATCCCATCGATGAGCAGTTCTTC. It is translated as CASSLGGHPIDEQFF.

This CDR3 reads CASSAGYGQPQHF. The CDR3 DNA sequence: TGTGCCAGCAGCGCAGGGTACGGGCAGCCCCAGCATTTT. The chain carries TRBV2 and TRBJ1-5, with D possibly TRBD1 on 5 matching bases. V was trimmed by 6 bases and J by 7 bases, leaving 13 bases between them. The CDR3 consists of 13 residues. Germline V gene lookup returns CDR1 SNHLY and CDR2 FYNNEI. Supplemented by reference TRBV2 and TRBJ1-5, the full variable domain reads EPEVTQTPSHQVTQMGQEVILRCVPISNHLYFYWYRQILGQKVEFLVSFYNNEISEKSEIFDDQFSVERPDGSNFTLKIRSTKLEDSAMYFCASSAGYGQPQHFGDGTRLSIL.

This clone showed up just once. The chain joins TRBV18 to TRBJ1-6, with 7 bases identical to TRBD1. CDR3 length: 15 residues. Per germline, CDR1 KGHSH and CDR2 LQKENI. V was pared by 4 bases and J by 7 bases, with 7 bases of the junction left unmatched. The CDR3, as DNA: TGTGCCAGCTCACAACTTCCGGGACAGAATTCACCCCTCCACTTT. The encoded protein is CASSQLPGQNSPLHF.

A word on this clone: Other DNA sequences of this sample code for an identical CDR3. The rearrangement links TRBV2 to TRBJ2-7; 8 nucleotides match TRBD2. The trim removed 8 bases at V and 4 bases at J, leaving 7 bases unmatched. Germline V gives CDR1 SNHLY, CDR2 FYNNEI. This CDR3 contains 13 residues. The DNA of the CDR3 is TGTGCCAGCGGCGGGGGGCGGGGGTACGAGCAGTACGTC. Its protein product is CASGGGRGYEQYV.